This entry lists 3 T cell receptor beta chains sequenced from one sample in a study of T-cell memory formation after mild COVID-19. From the 5' RACE reads, TCRdb called clonotypes with MiXCR, one entry per CDR3 protein. The sample includes 130,000 to 150,000 distinct CDR3 sequences, under 7% of them seen just once. Sequencing was done on a sample of PBMCs or a T cell subset sorted from them (not recorded which). The receptor source for this set is an adult woman who had mild COVID-19 (a few samples of this study predate the infection). Cell type and time point are not known.

The V call is TRBV24-1, the J call TRBJ1-4, with D possibly being TRBD1 (5 bases). The CDR3 is made up of 16 amino acids. V was clipped by 3 bases and J by 7 bases, with 17 bases between them. Germline-derived CDR1 and CDR2 are KGHDR and SFDVKD. The CDR3 loop is CATSDRTGGWGEKLFF. The CDR3 nucleotides read TGTGCCACCAGTGATCGGACGGGGGGTTGGGGTGAAAAACTGTTTTTT.

This clonotype was counted at least ten times. The chain's CDR3 is CASSSGRAYGYTF. The CDR3 bases are TGTGCCAGCAGCTCCGGACGGGCCTATGGCTACACCTTC. The chain joins TRBV6-5 to TRBJ1-2, with D unclear. Germline CDR1 reads MNHEY; CDR2 reads SVGAGI. Trimming cost V 6 bases and J 4 bases, with 12 bases left between them. The CDR3 has 13 amino acids.

The chain combines TRBV12-3 or TRBV12-4 with TRBJ2-1; D is perhaps TRBD1 (5 bases). Deletions cut 2 bases from V and 1 base from J, with 18 bases between. This CDR3 region has 18 residues. CDR3 bases: TGTGCCAGCAGTTTATTGGGGCCCCCCTGGAAGTCCTACAATGAGCAGTTCTTC. Residues: CASSLLGPPWKSYNEQFF.